The present T cell receptor (beta chain) was sequenced within a study of T cell repertoires in cytomegalovirus infection. Study details: CMV epitopes used comprised recently identified HLA-C-restricted ones and well-studied HLA-B-restricted ones. From public TCR beta signatures came an indication of both CMV infection and matching HLA type.

This clonotype was counted between two and nine times. Its antigen is not identified. Study findings and constraints: Cumulative frequency of public TCR beta families picked out carriers of CMV plus the relevant HLA. Predominance within the ex vivo response was attributable to HLA-C-restricted CMV-specific TCR beta clonotypes.

Each CDR3 protein is one row after TCRdb ran MiXCR on the reads. The table records about 900,000 distinct CDR3 sequences, approximately 31% of them present only once. This CDR3 has 14 residues. Germline-derived CDR1 and CDR2 are SGHTA and FQGNSA. Trimming took off 6 bases at V and 7 bases at J, with 19 bases between the two ends. The specimen comprised cultured CD8+ T cells from PBMCs, sampled from culture after CMV antigen stimulation. V and J are TRBV7-2 and TRBJ2-7; a possible D gene is TRBD2 (5 bases). This receptor was taken from a human donor in good health (CMV status not recorded). Some clones in this sample may be carry-over from other donors' samples. This CDR3 reads CASSYRNGGGEQYF. CDR3 sequence (DNA): TGTGCCAGCAGTTACCGGAACGGAGGCGGAGAGCAGTACTTC. The full variable domain, rest sourced from reference TRBV7-2 and TRBJ2-7, is GAGVSQSPSNKVTEKGKDVELRCDPISGHTALYWYRQSLGQGLEFLIYFQGNSAPDKSGLPSDRFSAERTGGSVSTLTIQRTQQEDSAVYLCASSYRNGGGEQYFGPGTRLTVT.